This T cell receptor (beta chain) was sequenced for a study of T-cell memory formation after mild COVID-19. MiXCR was run by TCRdb on the 5' RACE reads, yielding one entry per CDR3 protein. Of 260,000 or so distinct CDR3 sequences detected, approximately 16% appear once; the ten largest clones hold 22%. This CDR3 comprises 17 residues. V lost 0 bases and J lost 5; bases outside the gene matches: 7. The germline gives CDR1 LNHNV, CDR2 YYDKDF (reference sequence). This clonotype appeared a few times. V gene TRBV15 combines with J gene TRBJ1-6; 7 bases align to TRBD1. The source of this sequence is a man between 18 and 35 years old who had mild COVID-19 (a few samples of this study predate the infection). Cell type and time point are not known. Material for sequencing was PBMCs or a T cell subset sorted from them (not recorded which). The CDR3 nucleotides are TGTGCCACCAGCAGAGATTACTCCGGGACAGATAATTCACCCCTCCACTTT. This codes for CATSRDYSGTDNSPLHF.